The T cell receptor beta chain described here comes from a study of T cell clusters in autoimmune cytopenias. On this clonotype itself: Its antigen is still unknown.

TRB was amplified by touch-down multiplex PCR, primer pools A and B combined. TCRdb reworked the multiplex PCR reads into one entry per CDR3 protein, no DNA. The sample data list 6,900 or so distinct CDR3 sequences. Study findings and constraints: Physiological T cell clusters of healthy donors were apparently absent in primary autoimmune cytopenia patients. Functional roles of the in silico T cell clusters still await experimental validation.

TRB amplification used 250 ng of peripheral blood genomic DNA. Germline loops: CDR1 SGHDT, CDR2 YYEEEE. CDR3 size: 14 residues. The same specimen was also included in a second study, on T cell repertoires in aging, cancer and after chemotherapy. That study reports: Loss of evenness, beyond lost richness, contributed to age-related TCR diversity decline in cancer patients.

The V gene is TRBV5-6, the J gene TRBJ2-4. The clonotype originates from a human donor in good health. The specimen sequenced was peripheral blood. CDR3 amino acids: CASSAFLAKNIQYF.